These 29 T cell receptor beta chains came from one sample sequenced in a study of shared clonotypes between healthy human individuals. TCRdb's copy holds only in-frame clones and misses some; the assay was immunoSEQ multiplex PCR. The table lists about 600,000 clones, around 95% of them singletons. CD45RO-negative cells were positively selected for CCR7, leaving out terminally differentiated effector memory CD45RA+ cells. The material sequenced was naive CD8+ T cells sorted from blood. These receptors were taken from a woman aged 25 to 39 in good health.

The V gene is TRBV5-8, the J gene TRBJ2-3; D not certain. Looked up from germline, CDR1 is SGHTS and CDR2 is YDEGEE. The CDR3 runs 16 residues. V gave up 4 bases and J gave up 4 bases, with 19 bases separating them. CDR3 coding DNA: TGTGCCAGCAGCCAGCGCGGCGGCCTGGGCCCAGATACGCAGTATTTT. Translation: CASSQRGGLGPDTQYF.

The V and J genes are TRBV29-1 and TRBJ2-3, with 8 bases that match TRBD1. Germline lookup yields CDR1 SQVTM and CDR2 ANQGSEA. CDR3 length equals 16 residues. J was trimmed by 3 bases and V by 3 bases; bases with no gene match: 11. The CDR3 region has the DNA TGCAGCGTTGAGGGCCTTCAGGGGGCGCAAACAGATACGCAGTATTTT. It encodes CSVEGLQGAQTDTQYF.

The chain employs TRBV4-2 and TRBJ2-1; 10 bases are shared with TRBD2. The ends lost 0 bases at V and 8 bases at J; junction bases unmatched: 10. CDR3 size: 17 residues. Germline CDR1 LGHNA, CDR2 YNFKEQ. Here the CDR3 reads CASSQEASGSLTYEQFF. The CDR3 region has the DNA TGTGCCAGCAGCCAAGAGGCTAGCGGGAGTCTCACCTATGAGCAGTTCTTC.

This sequence joins TRBV7-2 and TRBJ2-3, with TRBD2 as a possible D gene (6 bases). V was trimmed by 0 bases and J by 2 bases, leaving 15 bases between them. The CDR3 contains 17 residues. From germline, CDR1 is SGHTA and CDR2 FQGNSA. The DNA of the CDR3 is TGTGCCAGCAGCTTAGCGTCGGAGGGGACCCTCACAGATACGCAGTATTTT. It is translated as CASSLASEGTLTDTQYF.

The chain links TRBV19 to TRBJ1-2; D ambiguous. The germline V and J ends were trimmed by 1 base and 5 bases, with 5 bases remaining between them. Germline V gene data show CDR1 as LNHDA and CDR2 as SQIVND (reference sequence). CDR3 length: 12 residues. CDR3 bases: TGTGCCAGTAGTATAGCGGCGTATGGCTACACCTTC. It codes for CASSIAAYGYTF.

This clone was observed a single time. This chain joins TRBV29-1 and TRBJ2-7, with TRBD1 as a possible D gene (5 bases). Trimming took 2 bases from V and 5 from J, leaving 13 bases between them. Germline CDR1 is SQVTM and CDR2 is ANQGSEA. The CDR3 loop spans 13 amino acids. CDR3 coding DNA: TGCAGCGTTGAACCGGTGGGGCGGCACGAGCAGTACTTC. Its protein is CSVEPVGRHEQYF.

V is TRBV7-8 and J is TRBJ2-7, with 8 bases matching TRBD1. This CDR3 region has 14 residues. CDR1 and CDR2 from the germline V gene are SGHVS and FQNEAQ. After removal of 3 bases from V and 2 bases from J, the junction contained 3 bases not matched to a gene. DNA for the CDR3: TGTGCCAGCAGCTTTGACAGGGGAACCTACGAGCAGTACTTC. Encoded protein: CASSFDRGTYEQYF.

The chain joins TRBV7-3 to TRBJ2-3; 10 nucleotides align to TRBD2. V was clipped by 2 bases and J by 4 bases; unmatched bases: 3. This CDR3 comprises 15 residues. Germline loops: CDR1 SGHTA, CDR2 FQGTGA. CDR3 in DNA: TGTGCCAGCAGCTTAGCTAGCGGGAGCGCAGATACGCAGTATTTT. Protein sequence: CASSLASGSADTQYF.

This chain connects TRBV27 to TRBJ1-1; no firm D call. V lost 9 bases and J 5 bases, leaving 16 bases between the germline ends. CDR1 is MNHEY and CDR2 is SMNVEV in the germline V gene (reference sequence). The CDR3 is made up of 13 amino acids. The CDR3 bases are TGTGCCAGTAAATCGAACGGTGAAACTGAAGCTTTCTTT. It translates to CASKSNGETEAFF.

This clone was picked up one time. The chain has TRBV7-9 and TRBJ2-5; the D is unclear. The end of the DNA is better explained by TRBJ2-7, so the J call may be wrong. CDR3 length: 12 residues. The germline gives CDR1 SEHNR, CDR2 FQNEAQ (reference sequence). The CDR3 reads CASSFGQSEQYF. Here the CDR3 DNA reads TGTGCCAGCAGCTTTGGGCAGAGCGAGCAGTACTTC.

The V gene is TRBV7-8, the J gene TRBJ2-3; D gene ambiguous. Trimming removed 5 bases at V and 2 bases at J, with 17 bases between. The CDR3 covers 16 residues. Germline loops: CDR1 SGHVS, CDR2 FQNEAQ. The CDR3, as DNA: TGTGCCAGCAGCGGTAGAGGCGCCAGTTTCACAGATACGCAGTATTTT. Residues: CASSGRGASFTDTQYF.

V is TRBV7-7 and J is TRBJ2-5; a possible D gene is TRBD1 (6 bases). This CDR3 is 15 amino acids long. Trimming took 3 bases from V and 1 from J, leaving 12 bases between them. The germline V gene encodes CDR1 SSHAT and CDR2 FNYEAQ (reference sequence). In DNA form, the CDR3 reads TGTGCCAGCAGCTTGGACAGTGCGACCCAAGAGACCCAGTACTTC. This translates into CASSLDSATQETQYF.

V is TRBV21-1 and J is TRBJ2-1; the D call of TRBD2 is as the table states it, not checked on the DNA. TRBV21-1 is noted as a pseudogene. CDR3 length equals 19 residues. The CDR3 nucleotides read TGTGCCAGCAGCAACAATCCCAGATGCCGGGGGATCCCCTACAATGAGCAGTTCTTC. Residues: CASSNNPRCRGIPYNEQFF.

V usage is TRBV27 and J usage is TRBJ1-1; a weak D match, TRBD1 (6 bases). CDR1 MNHEY and CDR2 SMNVEV come from the germline V gene (reference sequence). The CDR3 covers 16 residues. Trimming left V 2 bases short and J 1 base short, with 14 bases between. The CDR3 here is CASSLAAGAWNTEAFF. The CDR3 bases are TGTGCCAGCAGTTTAGCGGCAGGGGCTTGGAACACTGAAGCTTTCTTT.

The genes are TRBV27 and TRBJ2-1; 9 bases fit TRBD1. J lost 4 bases, V lost 7 bases, and 8 bases had no gene match. CDR1 and CDR2 from the germline V gene are MNHEY and SMNVEV (reference sequence). The CDR3 has 15 amino acids. In DNA, the CDR3 is TGTGCCAGCAACCCGGACAGGGGAGGGTACAATGAGCAGTTCTTC. Amino acid sequence: CASNPDRGGYNEQFF.

J is TRBJ2-2 and V is TRBV9, with 11 bases that match TRBD1. Germline-derived CDR1 and CDR2 are SGDLS and YYNGEE. This CDR3 region has 15 residues. J gave up 7 bases and V 4 bases, and 6 bases lay outside the gene matches. DNA of the CDR3: TGTGCCAGCAGCTTCAGGACAGGGGGCCACGGGGAGCTGTTTTTT. It translates to CASSFRTGGHGELFF.

The chain couples TRBV4-1 to TRBJ1-3; D not resolved. Between the trimmed V and J ends, which lost 4 bases and 0 bases, there was a span of 10 bases. CDR3 length: 15 residues. Germline V CDR1 and CDR2: MGHRA, YSYEKL. DNA of the CDR3: TGCGCCAGCAGCCCCGGATTTCCCTCTGGAAACACCATATATTTT. Protein sequence: CASSPGFPSGNTIYF.

The chain joins TRBV28 to TRBJ1-1; 11 nucleotides line up with TRBD1. In germline, CDR1 is MDHEN, CDR2 SYDVKM. V gave up 4 bases and J gave up 4 bases; unmatched junction bases: 11. This CDR3 region has 17 residues. CDR3 coding DNA: TGTGCCAGCAGTTGGCGCCTGGGACAGGGGGTCACCACTGAAGCTTTCTTT. As protein: CASSWRLGQGVTTEAFF.

The genes are TRBV19 and TRBJ1-5; no clear D gene. V lost 3 bases and J lost 2, with 11 bases in between. There are 15 residues in the CDR3. Germline-derived CDR1 and CDR2 are LNHDA and SQIVND (reference sequence). CDR3 region: CASSIQDGGNQPQHF. The CDR3 coding sequence is TGTGCCAGTAGTATTCAGGACGGTGGCAATCAGCCCCAGCATTTT.

This clone appeared a single time. The chain employs TRBV28 and TRBJ2-7, with 7 bases identical to TRBD1. J gave up 1 base and V 3 bases, and 3 bases lay outside the gene matches. The CDR3 runs to 14 residues. Per the germline V gene, CDR1 is MDHEN and CDR2 is SYDVKM. CDR3 bases: TGTGCCAGCAGTTTGCTACAGGGGTCCTACGAGCAGTACTTC. Its protein product is CASSLLQGSYEQYF.

Points on this clone: Distinct nucleotide sequences in the sample also encode this CDR3. This chain uses TRBV5-4 with TRBJ2-7, with no clear D. CDR1 and CDR2 (germline): SGHNT, YYREEE (reference sequence). Trimming shortened V by 0 bases and J by 2 bases, and 9 bases separated the two germline ends. This CDR3 spans 14 amino acids. The CDR3 DNA reads TGTGCCAGCAGCTTGGGCGGACCTCCCTACGAGCAGTACTTC. Residues: CASSLGGPPYEQYF.

The chain couples TRBV6-1 to TRBJ1-2; the match to TRBD1 covers 7 bases. CDR1 and CDR2 from the germline V gene are MNHNS and SASEGT. This CDR3 comprises 18 residues. J gave up 5 bases and V 3 bases, and 18 bases lay outside the gene matches. CDR3 nucleotide sequence: TGTGCCAGCAGTGAGCAACCGACAGGGTCCACCACCCTATATGGCTACACCTTC. Translating it yields CASSEQPTGSTTLYGYTF.

V and J are TRBV7-9 and TRBJ1-2, with D unclear. CDR3 length: 12 amino acids. The germline CDR1 and CDR2 sequences are SEHNR and FQNEAQ (reference sequence). V lost 4 bases and J lost 2, with 5 bases in between. The CDR3 nucleotides are TGTGCCAGCAGCTCATCGAACTATGGCTACACCTTC. It yields the protein CASSSSNYGYTF.

The gene calls are TRBV28 and TRBJ2-5; weak D call: TRBD1 (6 bases). The CDR3 extends over 12 amino acids. Germline V gives CDR1 MDHEN, CDR2 SYDVKM. V dropped 6 bases and J dropped 9 bases, with 14 bases sitting between them. The CDR3 loop reads CASSYPHRAQYF. CDR3 in DNA: TGTGCCAGCAGCTACCCCCACAGGGCCCAGTACTTC.

The chain has TRBV9 and TRBJ1-3, with D possibly matching TRBD1 (6 bases). CDR3 length: 14 residues. V was pared by 3 bases and J by 3 bases, with 10 bases between. Germline V gene data show CDR1 as SGDLS and CDR2 as YYNGEE. The CDR3, as DNA: TGTGCCAGCAGCGACTGGACAGATGGAAACACCATATATTTT. Amino acids: CASSDWTDGNTIYF.

This clone has only a few counts. This chain uses TRBV7-6 with TRBJ1-1; D gene ambiguous. The CDR3 extends over 12 amino acids. V was clipped by 0 bases and J by 7 bases, with 6 bases between them. Germline-derived CDR1 and CDR2 are SGHVS and FNYEAQ. The DNA for the CDR3 is TGTGCCAGCAGCTTAGCATGGGATGAAGCTTTCTTT. It specifies CASSLAWDEAFF.

The genes are TRBV19 and TRBJ2-7, with a possible D match to TRBD2 (6 bases). The V gene's germline CDR1 is LNHDA and CDR2 SQIVND (reference sequence). The CDR3 has 14 amino acids. The V and J ends lost 1 base and 2 bases respectively, with 9 bases between them. The CDR3 coding sequence is TGTGCCAGTAGTATAGCGCGGGGCCCCTACGAGCAGTACTTC. This encodes CASSIARGPYEQYF.

The chain recombines TRBV27 with TRBJ1-1; no reliable D call. Looked up from germline, CDR1 is MNHEY and CDR2 is SMNVEV (reference sequence). Trimming pared 6 bases from V and 1 base from J, leaving 21 bases between. The CDR3 length is 17 residues. The CDR3 region is CASSPLVTLAPNTEAFF. CDR3 DNA sequence: TGTGCCAGCAGCCCCCTCGTTACTTTGGCCCCGAACACTGAAGCTTTCTTT.

The chain couples TRBV9 to TRBJ2-7; 8 bases fit TRBD2. Germline lookup yields CDR1 SGDLS and CDR2 YYNGEE. The CDR3 contains 14 residues. Unmatched junction bases numbered 5, after V lost 3 bases and J lost 3 bases. CDR3 sequence: CASSGSGSVYEQYF. CDR3 sequence (DNA): TGTGCCAGCAGCGGGAGCGGGAGCGTCTACGAGCAGTACTTC. The full variable domain, with the rest looked up from reference TRBV9 and TRBJ2-7, is DSGVTQTPKHLITATGQRVTLRCSPRSGDLSVYWYQQSLDQGLQFLIQYYNGEERAKGNILERFSAQQFPDLHSELNLSSLELGDSALYFCASSGSGSVYEQYFGPGTRLTVT.